This T cell receptor (beta chain) was recorded in a study of identical twins. Study conclusions and caveats: In beta out-of-frame sequences, the excess sharing between twins was weaker. Zero-insertion analyses were open to partial confounding by invariant MAIT and iNKT cells. Models underestimated out-of-frame TCR alpha sharing in monozygotic twins.

Germline V gene data show CDR1 as SGHRS and CDR2 as YFSETQ. V was clipped by 5 bases and J by 3 bases; unmatched bases: 7. The CDR3 is 15 residues long. Note on this clonotype: What it binds is not known.

In TCRdb, the 5' RACE reads were re-called with MiXCR into one record per CDR3 protein. The profile covers around 1.7 million distinct CDR3 sequences, with under 35% appearing a single time and about 0.3% taken by the ten largest. Sequencing was performed on cord blood. The chain has TRBV5-1 and TRBJ2-7; TRBD1 matches 11 bases. This receptor was taken from a newborn girl in good health. The CDR3 DNA reads as TGCGCCAGCAGTACATGGGACAGGGGGGACTACGAGCAGTACTTC. Encoded protein: CASSTWDRGDYEQYF.